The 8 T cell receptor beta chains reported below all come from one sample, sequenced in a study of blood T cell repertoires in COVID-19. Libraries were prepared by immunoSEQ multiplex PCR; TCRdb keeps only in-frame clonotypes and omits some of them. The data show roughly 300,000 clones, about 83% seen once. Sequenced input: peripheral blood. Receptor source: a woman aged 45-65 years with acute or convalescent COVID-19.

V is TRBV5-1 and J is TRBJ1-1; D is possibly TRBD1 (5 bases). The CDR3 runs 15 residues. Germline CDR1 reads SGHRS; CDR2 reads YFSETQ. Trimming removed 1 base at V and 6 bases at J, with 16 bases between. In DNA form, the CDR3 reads TGCGCCAGCAGCTTGACCTCAGGGTCCTCCTCTGAAGCTTTCTTT. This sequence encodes CASSLTSGSSSEAFF.

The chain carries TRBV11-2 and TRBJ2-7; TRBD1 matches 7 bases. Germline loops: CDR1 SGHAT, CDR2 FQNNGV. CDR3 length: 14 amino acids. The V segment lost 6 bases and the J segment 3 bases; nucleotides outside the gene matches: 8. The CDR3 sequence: CASRRPGQSYEQYF. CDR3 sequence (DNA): TGTGCCAGCAGACGACCGGGACAGAGCTACGAGCAGTACTTC. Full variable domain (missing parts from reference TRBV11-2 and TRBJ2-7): EAGVAQSPRYKIIEKRQSVAFWCNPISGHATLYWYQQILGQGPKLLIQFQNNGVVDDSQLPKDRFSAERLKGVDSTLKIQPAKLEDSAVYLCASRRPGQSYEQYFGPGTRLTVT.

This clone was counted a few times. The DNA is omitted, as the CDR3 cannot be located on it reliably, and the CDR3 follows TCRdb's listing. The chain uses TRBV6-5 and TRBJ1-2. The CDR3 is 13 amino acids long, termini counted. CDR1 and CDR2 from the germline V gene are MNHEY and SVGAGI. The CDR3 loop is CASSSDFGNGYTF.

Here the CDR3 reads CASSLAGSYNEQFF. The DNA of the CDR3 is TGTGCCAGCAGTTTGGCGGGGAGCTACAATGAGCAGTTCTTC. V gene TRBV2 combines with J gene TRBJ2-1, with D maybe TRBD2 (6 bases). This CDR3 has 14 amino acids. Germline V gene sequence: CDR1 SNHLY, CDR2 FYNNEI. V lost 5 bases, J lost 3 bases, and 11 bases lay in between.

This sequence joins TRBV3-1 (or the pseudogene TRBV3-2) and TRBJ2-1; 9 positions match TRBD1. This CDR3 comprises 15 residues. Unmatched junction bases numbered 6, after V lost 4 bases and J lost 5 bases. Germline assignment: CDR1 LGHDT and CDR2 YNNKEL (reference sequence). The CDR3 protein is CASSRWTGANNEQFF. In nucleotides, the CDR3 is TGTGCCAGCAGCCGCTGGACAGGGGCTAACAATGAGCAGTTCTTC.

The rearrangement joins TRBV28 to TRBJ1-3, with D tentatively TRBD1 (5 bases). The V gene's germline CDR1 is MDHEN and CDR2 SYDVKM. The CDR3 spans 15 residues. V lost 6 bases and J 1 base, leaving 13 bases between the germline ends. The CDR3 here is CASRDGKGSGNTIYF. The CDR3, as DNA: TGTGCCAGCAGAGACGGAAAGGGGTCTGGAAACACCATATATTTT.

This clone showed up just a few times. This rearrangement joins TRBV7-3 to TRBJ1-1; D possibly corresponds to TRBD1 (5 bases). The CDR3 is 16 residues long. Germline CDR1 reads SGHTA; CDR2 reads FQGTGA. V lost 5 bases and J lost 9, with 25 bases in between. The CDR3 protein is CASSPSPDGGDEKAFF. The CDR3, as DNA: TGTGCCAGCAGCCCAAGTCCGGACGGAGGGGATGAGAAAGCTTTCTTT.

The CDR3 spells CASSQGQGNNEQYV. As DNA, the CDR3 is TGCGCCAGCAGCCAAGGTCAGGGGAACAACGAGCAGTACGTC. The rearrangement links TRBV4-1 to TRBJ2-7, with D perhaps matching TRBD1 (6 bases). Trimming took 1 base from V and 5 from J, leaving 12 bases between them. This CDR3 is 14 amino acids long. CDR1 and CDR2 from the germline V gene are MGHRA and YSYEKL.